This section outlines one T cell receptor (beta chain) sequence together with its context. As originally analysed: Counts of nucleated cells, estimated from reference gene primer amplification, were obtained. Using immunoSEQ multiplex PCR, the repertoire was profiled, and TCRdb retains in-frame clones only, with some absent. V and J calls and clone size are copied from that table; D and trimming were computed from the DNA. The sample holds approximately 200,000 clones; 70% to 85% are singletons and the top ten take about 6.9%. This specimen belongs to a study of blood T cell repertoires in COVID-19. This CDR3 spans 14 amino acids. Germline V gives CDR1 SGHTS, CDR2 YDEGEE. Trimming cost V 0 bases and J 5 bases, with 12 bases left between them.

The specimen was peripheral blood. The receptor was isolated from a human donor with acute or convalescent COVID-19. The donor label of this sample is uncertain. The rearrangement links TRBV5-8 to TRBJ2-7; possible D gene TRBD1, 6 bases. The CDR3 sequence is CASSLDRANDEQYF. In DNA form, the CDR3 reads TGTGCCAGCAGCTTGGACAGGGCAAACGACGAGCAGTACTTC.